This TCR beta chain is drawn from a study of blood T cell repertoires in COVID-19. Deletions cut 3 bases from V and 7 bases from J, with 13 bases between. The CDR3 consists of 15 residues. Germline-derived CDR1 and CDR2 are LNHDA and SQIVND (reference sequence). Generated by immunoSEQ multiplex PCR, the TCRdb table keeps only in-frame clones and is missing some. The data show approximately 140,000 clones, about nine tenths seen once. The chain recombines TRBV19 with TRBJ1-6; D possibly corresponds to TRBD1 (5 bases). Material: peripheral blood. The origin of this receptor is a woman in her sixties with active or convalescent COVID-19. The CDR3 loop reads CASSISAGRNSPLHF. Written as DNA, the CDR3 is TGTGCCAGTAGTATTTCTGCAGGGCGGAATTCACCCCTCCACTTT.